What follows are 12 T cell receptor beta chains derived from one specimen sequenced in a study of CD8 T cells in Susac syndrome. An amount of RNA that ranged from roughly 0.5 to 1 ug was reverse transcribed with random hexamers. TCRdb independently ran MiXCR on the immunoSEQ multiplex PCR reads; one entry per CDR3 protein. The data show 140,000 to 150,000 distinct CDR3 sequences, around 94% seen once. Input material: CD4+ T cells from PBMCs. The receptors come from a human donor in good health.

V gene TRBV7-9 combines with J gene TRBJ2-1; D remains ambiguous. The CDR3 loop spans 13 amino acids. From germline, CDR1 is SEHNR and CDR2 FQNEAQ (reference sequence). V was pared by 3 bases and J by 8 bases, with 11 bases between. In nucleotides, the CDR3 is TGTGCCAGCAGCTTCCTGGGAAGGGATGAGCAGTTCTTC. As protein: CASSFLGRDEQFF. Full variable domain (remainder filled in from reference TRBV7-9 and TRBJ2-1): DTGVSQNPRHKITKRGQNVTFRCDPISEHNRLYWYRQTLGQGPEFLTYFQNEAQLEKSRLLSDRFSAERPKGSFSTLEIQRTEQGDSAMYLCASSFLGRDEQFFGPGTRLTVL.

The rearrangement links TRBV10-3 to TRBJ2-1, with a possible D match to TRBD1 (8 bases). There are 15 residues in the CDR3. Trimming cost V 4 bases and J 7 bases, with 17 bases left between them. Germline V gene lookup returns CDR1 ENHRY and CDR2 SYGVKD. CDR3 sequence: CAISGGQGGRNEQFF. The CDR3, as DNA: TGTGCCATCAGTGGAGGACAGGGAGGGCGGAATGAGCAGTTCTTC.

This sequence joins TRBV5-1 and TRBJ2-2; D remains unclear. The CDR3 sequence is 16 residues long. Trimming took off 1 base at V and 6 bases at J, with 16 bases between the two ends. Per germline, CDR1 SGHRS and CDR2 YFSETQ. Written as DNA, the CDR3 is TGCGCCAGCAGCTTGAGCCTGGGCCGAGCCTCCGGGGAGCTGTTTTTT. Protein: CASSLSLGRASGELFF.

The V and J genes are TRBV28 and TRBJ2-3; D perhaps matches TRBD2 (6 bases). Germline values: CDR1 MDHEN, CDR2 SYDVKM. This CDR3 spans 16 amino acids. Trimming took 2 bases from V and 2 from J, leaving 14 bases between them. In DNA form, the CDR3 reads TGTGCCAGCAGTTTAGATCTCGGGACTGCCACAGATACGCAGTATTTT. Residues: CASSLDLGTATDTQYF.

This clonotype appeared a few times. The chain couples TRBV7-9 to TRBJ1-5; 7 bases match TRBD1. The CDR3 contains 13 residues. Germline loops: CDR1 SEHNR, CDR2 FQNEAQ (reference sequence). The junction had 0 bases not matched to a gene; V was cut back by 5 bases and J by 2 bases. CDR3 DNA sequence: TGTGCCAGCAGCCAGGGGGGCAATCAGCCCCAGCATTTT. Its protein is CASSQGGNQPQHF.

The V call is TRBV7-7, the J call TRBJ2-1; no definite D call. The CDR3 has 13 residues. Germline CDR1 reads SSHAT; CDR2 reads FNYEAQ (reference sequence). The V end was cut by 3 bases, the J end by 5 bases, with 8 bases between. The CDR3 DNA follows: TGTGCCAGCAGCTTCAGGAAAAACAATGAGCAGTTCTTC. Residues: CASSFRKNNEQFF.

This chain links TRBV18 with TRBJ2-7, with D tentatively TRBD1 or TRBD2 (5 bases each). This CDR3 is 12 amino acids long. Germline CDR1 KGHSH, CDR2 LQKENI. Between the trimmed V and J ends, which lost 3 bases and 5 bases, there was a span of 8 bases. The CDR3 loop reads CASSPEGHEQYF. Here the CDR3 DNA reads TGTGCCAGCTCACCTGAGGGGCACGAGCAGTACTTC.

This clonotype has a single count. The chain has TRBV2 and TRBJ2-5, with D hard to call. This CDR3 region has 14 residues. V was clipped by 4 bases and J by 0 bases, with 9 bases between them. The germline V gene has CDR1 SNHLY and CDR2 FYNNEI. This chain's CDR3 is CASSVGRYQETQYF. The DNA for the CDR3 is TGTGCCAGCAGTGTCGGGCGGTACCAAGAGACCCAGTACTTC.

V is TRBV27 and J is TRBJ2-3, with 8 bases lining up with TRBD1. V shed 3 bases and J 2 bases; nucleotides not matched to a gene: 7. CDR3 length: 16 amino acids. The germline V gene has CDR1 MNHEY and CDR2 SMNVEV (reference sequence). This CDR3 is CASSLGTDRVTDTQYF. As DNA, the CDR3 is TGTGCCAGCAGTTTGGGGACGGACAGGGTCACAGATACGCAGTATTTT.

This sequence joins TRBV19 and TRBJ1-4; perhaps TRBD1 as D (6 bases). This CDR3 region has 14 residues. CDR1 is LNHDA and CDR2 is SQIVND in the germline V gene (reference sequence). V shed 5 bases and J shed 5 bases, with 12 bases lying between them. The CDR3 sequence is CASSSGGQNEKLFF. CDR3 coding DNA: TGTGCCAGTAGTTCGGGGGGGCAGAATGAAAAACTGTTTTTT.

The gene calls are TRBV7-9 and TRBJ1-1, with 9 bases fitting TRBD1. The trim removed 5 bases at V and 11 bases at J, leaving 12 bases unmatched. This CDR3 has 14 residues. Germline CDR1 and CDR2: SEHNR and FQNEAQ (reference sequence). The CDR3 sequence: CASSPPRPGTGAFF. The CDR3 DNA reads TGTGCCAGCAGCCCTCCGCGCCCAGGGACAGGGGCTTTCTTT.

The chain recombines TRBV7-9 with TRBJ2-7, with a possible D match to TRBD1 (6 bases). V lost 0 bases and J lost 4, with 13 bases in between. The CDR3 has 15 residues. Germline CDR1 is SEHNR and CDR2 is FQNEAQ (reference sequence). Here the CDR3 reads CASSLAPDSRYEQYF. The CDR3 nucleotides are TGTGCCAGCAGCTTAGCGCCGGACAGTCGTTACGAGCAGTACTTC.